The present T cell receptor (beta chain) was sequenced within a study of cytomegalovirus exposure and HLA in healthy donors. Trimming took 1 base from V and 0 from J, leaving 13 bases between them. The germline CDR1 and CDR2 sequences are SGHKS and YYEKEE (reference sequence). This CDR3 contains 17 residues. Notes on this clone: Its antigen is as yet unknown.

60 Vbeta and 13 Jbeta primers were used in PCR. Only in-frame clones appear in the TCRdb table, and some are missing; sequencing was by immunoSEQ multiplex PCR. The sample has over 150,000 clones, about 80% seen once. Study-level findings and limits: Within the data, a cluster of highly shared sequence variants was likely a sequencing artifact. With further analysis later on, most CMV-associated TCR beta chains appeared HLA-restricted.

The V call is TRBV5-5, the J call TRBJ1-4; D is uncertain. This clonotype was sampled from a woman aged 30 to 39 in good health and CMV-seronegative. Material for sequencing was PBMCs. CDR3 amino acids: CASSLLTLEATNEKLFF. CDR3 sequence (DNA): TGTGCCAGCAGCTTGTTAACCCTGGAGGCAACTAATGAAAAACTGTTTTTT.